The 12 T cell receptor beta chains presented below share a single source sample, sequenced in a study of human T cells and chemical hapten exposure. Described time point: healthy volunteer bleed at 6 weeks. Extraction yielded total RNA from whole blood (unfractionated). Via MiXCR, TCRdb re-called the RACE reads, giving one row per CDR3 protein. The profile shows some 81,000 distinct CDR3 sequences, approximately 8.1% of them singletons. Sequencing was carried out using whole blood. The receptors originated from a female donor in good health. Some clones in this sample may be carry-over from other donors' samples.

Only one count was recorded for this clonotype. This may come from a read error, since a much larger clone is one base off. V is TRBV2 and J is TRBJ2-7, with no clear D. This CDR3 is 13 amino acids long. Trimming took off 7 bases at V and 9 bases at J, with 19 bases between the two ends. The germline CDR1 and CDR2 sequences are SNHLY and FYNNEI. The DNA of the CDR3 is TGTGCCAGCATCCTGGCGCCGCTCGGACGGCAGTACTTC. Its translation: CASILAPLGRQYF.

This clonotype appeared many times. The rearrangement joins TRBV7-3 to TRBJ1-1, with a possible D match to TRBD1 (6 bases). Trimming took 5 bases from V and 7 from J, leaving 23 bases between them. Germline values: CDR1 SGHTA, CDR2 FQGTGA. This CDR3 comprises 16 residues. The CDR3 sequence: CASSQWGGRREVEAFF. The CDR3 nucleotides read TGTGCCAGCAGCCAATGGGGGGGGCGAAGGGAGGTTGAAGCTTTCTTT. Together with reference TRBV7-3 and TRBJ1-1, the CDR3 gives the full variable domain: GAGVSQTPSNKVTEKGKYVELRCDPISGHTALYWYRQSLGQGPEFLIYFQGTGAADDSGLPNDRFFAVRPEGSVSTLKIQRTERGDSAVYLCASSQWGGRREVEAFFGQGTRLTVV.

Ten or more counts support this clonotype. V gene TRBV10-3 combines with J gene TRBJ1-6; D remains unclear. The CDR3 runs to 15 residues. CDR1 and CDR2 from the germline V gene are ENHRY and SYGVKD. V shed 3 bases and J shed 8 bases, with 14 bases lying between them. CDR3 DNA sequence: TGTGCCATCAGTGATGACGGAACCCCAGATTCACCCCTCCACTTT. Translation: CAISDDGTPDSPLHF.

The chain combines TRBV7-9 with TRBJ2-4; D unresolved. The CDR3 extends over 16 amino acids. V was trimmed by 1 base and J by 1 base, leaving 11 bases between them. Germline-derived CDR1 and CDR2 are SEHNR and FQNEAQ (reference sequence). The CDR3 is CASSLGGIGAKNIQYF. The CDR3 nucleotides read TGTGCCAGCAGCTTAGGTGGGATCGGGGCCAAAAACATTCAGTACTTC.

A few counts support this clonotype. J is TRBJ1-6 and V is TRBV7-9, with TRBD1 as a possible D gene (5 bases). The germline CDR1 and CDR2 sequences are SEHNR and FQNEAQ (reference sequence). The CDR3 is 15 amino acids. With 0 bases removed from V and 8 bases from J, the gap between germline ends came to 11 bases. The CDR3 region is CASSLAGVWDSPLHF. The CDR3, as DNA: TGTGCCAGCAGCTTAGCGGGGGTGTGGGATTCACCCCTCCACTTT.

This clonotype was seen ten or more times. The rearrangement joins TRBV6-2 or TRBV6-3 to TRBJ2-7, with 7 bases identical to TRBD2. Looked up from germline, CDR1 is MNHEY and CDR2 is SVGEGT. There are 16 residues in the CDR3. V lost 4 bases, J lost 0 bases, and 9 bases stayed unmatched. CDR3 nucleotides: TGTGCCAGCAGTTCGATCCTTGAGCGGGACTCCTACGAGCAGTACTTC. It translates to CASSSILERDSYEQYF.

The J gene is TRBJ1-5, the V gene TRBV19; D unclear. Germline values: CDR1 LNHDA, CDR2 SQIVND (reference sequence). V was clipped by 5 bases and J by 7 bases, with 21 bases between them. This CDR3 comprises 16 residues. The CDR3 DNA sequence: TGTGCCAGTAGTCCCCGTGGAGGTTTTGTAGGCCAGCCCCAGCATTTT. Amino acids: CASSPRGGFVGQPQHF.

This clonotype was observed a handful of times. The rearrangement links TRBV12-3 or TRBV12-4 to TRBJ2-7, with D possibly matching TRBD2 (6 bases). This CDR3 is built from 13 residues. V was clipped by 6 bases and J by 2 bases, with 11 bases between them. CDR3 DNA sequence: TGTGCCAGCAGGGCAGGGACTCCCTACGAGCAGTACTTC. Amino acids: CASRAGTPYEQYF.

The V call is TRBV7-3, the J call TRBJ2-1; D not resolved. The V end was cut by 4 bases, the J end by 6 bases, with 10 bases between. The germline gives CDR1 SGHTA, CDR2 FQGTGA. There are 13 residues in the CDR3. The DNA of the CDR3 is TGTGCCAGCAGCTCAAGCTGGGGCAATGAGCAGTTCTTC. The encoded protein is CASSSSWGNEQFF.

This sequence joins TRBV12-5 and TRBJ2-5, with 11 positions matching TRBD2. CDR3 length equals 15 residues. CDR1 and CDR2 (germline): LGHNT, FRNRAP. V trimming: 6 bases; J trimming: 2 bases; junction bases outside the gene matches: 5. CDR3 in amino acids: CASGPGLAEQETQYF. The CDR3 nucleotides are TGTGCTAGTGGCCCGGGACTAGCGGAGCAAGAGACCCAGTACTTC.

The chain employs TRBV2 and TRBJ1-1; D is unresolved. V was trimmed by 5 bases and J by 1 base, leaving 14 bases between them. The CDR3 consists of 15 residues. Germline V gene data show CDR1 as SNHLY and CDR2 as FYNNEI. Here the CDR3 reads CASSPTRSRNTEAFF. As DNA, the CDR3 is TGTGCCAGCAGTCCCACCCGTTCCCGGAACACTGAAGCTTTCTTT.

A few counts support this clonotype. The chain has TRBV29-1 and TRBJ1-2, with a weak D call TRBD1 (6 bases). Germline loops: CDR1 SQVTM, CDR2 ANQGSEA. This CDR3 region has 14 residues. The V gene lost 4 bases and the J gene lost 4 bases, with 16 bases spanning the gap. The CDR3 reads CSVVGQNRRYGYTF. The DNA for the CDR3 is TGCAGCGTTGTCGGACAGAATAGACGCTATGGCTACACCTTC.